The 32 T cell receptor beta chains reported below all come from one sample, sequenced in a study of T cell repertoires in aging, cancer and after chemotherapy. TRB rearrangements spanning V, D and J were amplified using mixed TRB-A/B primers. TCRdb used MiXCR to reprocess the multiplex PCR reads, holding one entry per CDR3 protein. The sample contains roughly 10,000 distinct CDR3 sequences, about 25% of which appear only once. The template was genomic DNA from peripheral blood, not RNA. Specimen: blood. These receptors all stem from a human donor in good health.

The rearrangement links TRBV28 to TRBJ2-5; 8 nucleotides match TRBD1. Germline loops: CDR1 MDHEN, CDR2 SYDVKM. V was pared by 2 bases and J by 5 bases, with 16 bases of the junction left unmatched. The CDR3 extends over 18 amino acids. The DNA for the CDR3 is TGTGCCAGCAGTTTACCCACGGACGTGGTGCACAGGGGGGAGACCCAGTACTTC. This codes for CASSLPTDVVHRGETQYF. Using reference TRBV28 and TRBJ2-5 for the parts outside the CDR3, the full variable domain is DVKVTQSSRYLVKRTGEKVFLECVQDMDHENMFWYRQDPGLGLRLIYFSYDVKMKEKGDIPEGYSVSREKKERFSLILESASTNQTSMYLCASSLPTDVVHRGETQYFGPGTRLLVL.

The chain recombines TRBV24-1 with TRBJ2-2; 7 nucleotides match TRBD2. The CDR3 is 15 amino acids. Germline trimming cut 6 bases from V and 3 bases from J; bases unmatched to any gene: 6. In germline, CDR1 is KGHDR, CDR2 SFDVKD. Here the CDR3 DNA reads TGTGCCACCAGTTCCGGGACTACTGACACCGGGGAGCTGTTTTTT. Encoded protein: CATSSGTTDTGELFF.

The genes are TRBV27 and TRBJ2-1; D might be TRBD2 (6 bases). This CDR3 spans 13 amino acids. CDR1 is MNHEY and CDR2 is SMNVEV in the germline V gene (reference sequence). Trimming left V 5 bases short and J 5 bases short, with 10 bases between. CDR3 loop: CASSLSGNNEQFF. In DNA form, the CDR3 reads TGTGCCAGCAGTCTTAGCGGAAACAATGAGCAGTTCTTC.

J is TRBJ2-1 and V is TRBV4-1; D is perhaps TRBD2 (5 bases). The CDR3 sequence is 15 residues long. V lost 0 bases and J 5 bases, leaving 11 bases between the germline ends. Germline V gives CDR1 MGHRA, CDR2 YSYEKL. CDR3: CASSQDNRGDNEQFF. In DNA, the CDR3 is TGCGCCAGCAGCCAAGATAATCGGGGTGACAATGAGCAGTTCTTC.

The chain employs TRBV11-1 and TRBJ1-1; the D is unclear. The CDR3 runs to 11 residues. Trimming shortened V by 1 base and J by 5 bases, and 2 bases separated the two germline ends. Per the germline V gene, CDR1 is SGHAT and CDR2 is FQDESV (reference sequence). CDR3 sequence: CASSLVTEAFF. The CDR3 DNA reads TGTGCCAGCAGCTTAGTTACTGAAGCTTTCTTT.

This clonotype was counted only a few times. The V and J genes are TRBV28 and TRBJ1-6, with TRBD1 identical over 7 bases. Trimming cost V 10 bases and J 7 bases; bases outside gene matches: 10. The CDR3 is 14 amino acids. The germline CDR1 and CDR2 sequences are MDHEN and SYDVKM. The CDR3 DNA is TGTGCCATGAGTCCGGGACAGATGAATTCACCCCTCCACTTT. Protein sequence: CAMSPGQMNSPLHF.

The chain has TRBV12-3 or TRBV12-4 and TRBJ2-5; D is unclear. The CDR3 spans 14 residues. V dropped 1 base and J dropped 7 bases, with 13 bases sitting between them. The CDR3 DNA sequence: TGTGCCAGCAGTTTAGGGGATCAGCTTGGGACCCAGTACTTC. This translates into CASSLGDQLGTQYF.

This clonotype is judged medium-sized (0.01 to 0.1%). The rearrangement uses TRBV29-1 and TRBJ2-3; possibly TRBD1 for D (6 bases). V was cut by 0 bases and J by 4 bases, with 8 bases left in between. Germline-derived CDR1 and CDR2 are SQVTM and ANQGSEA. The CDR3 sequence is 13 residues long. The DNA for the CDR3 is TGCAGCGTTGAAGATCAGGGGCCAGATACGCAGTATTTT. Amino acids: CSVEDQGPDTQYF.

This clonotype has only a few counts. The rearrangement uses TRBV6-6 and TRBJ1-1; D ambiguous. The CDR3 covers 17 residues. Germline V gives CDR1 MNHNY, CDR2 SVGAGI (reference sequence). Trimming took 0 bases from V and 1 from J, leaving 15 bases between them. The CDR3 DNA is TGTGCCAGCAGTTACTCGCCCCATAAAGAGAAGAACACTGAAGCTTTCTTT. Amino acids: CASSYSPHKEKNTEAFF.

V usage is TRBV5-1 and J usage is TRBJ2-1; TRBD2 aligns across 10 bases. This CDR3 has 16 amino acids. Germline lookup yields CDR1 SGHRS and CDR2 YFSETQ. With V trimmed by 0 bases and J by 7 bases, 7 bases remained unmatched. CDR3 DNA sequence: TGCGCCAGCAGCTTGGACCCAGCGGGAGGGCGGAATGAGCAGTTCTTC. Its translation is CASSLDPAGGRNEQFF.

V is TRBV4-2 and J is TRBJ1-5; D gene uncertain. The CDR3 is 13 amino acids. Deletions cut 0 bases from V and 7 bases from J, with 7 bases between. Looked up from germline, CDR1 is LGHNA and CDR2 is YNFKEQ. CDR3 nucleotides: TGTGCCAGCAGCCAAGATGGTCGCCAGCCCCAGCATTTT. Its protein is CASSQDGRQPQHF.

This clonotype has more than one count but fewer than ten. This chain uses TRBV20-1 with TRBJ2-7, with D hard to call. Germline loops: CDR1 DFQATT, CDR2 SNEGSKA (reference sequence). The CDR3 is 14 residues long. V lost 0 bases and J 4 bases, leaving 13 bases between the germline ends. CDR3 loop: CSAREGMVRYEQYF. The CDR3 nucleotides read TGCAGTGCTAGAGAGGGGATGGTCAGGTACGAGCAGTACTTC.

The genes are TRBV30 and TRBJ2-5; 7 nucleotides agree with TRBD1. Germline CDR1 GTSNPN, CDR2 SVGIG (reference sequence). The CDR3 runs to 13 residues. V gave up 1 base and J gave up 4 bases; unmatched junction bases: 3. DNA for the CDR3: TGTGCCTGGAGTGGGTACAGGGGAGAGACCCAGTACTTC. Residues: CAWSGYRGETQYF.

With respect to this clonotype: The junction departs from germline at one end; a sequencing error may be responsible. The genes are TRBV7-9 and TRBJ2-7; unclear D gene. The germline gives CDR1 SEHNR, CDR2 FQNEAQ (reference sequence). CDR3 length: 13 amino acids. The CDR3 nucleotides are TGTGCCAGCAGCTTTGGGATCTCCTTCGAGCAGTACTTC. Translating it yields CASSFGISFEQYF.

The CDR3 DNA reads as TGTGCCATCAGTGAGTCCGGGACTGTGGGCTACGAGCAGTACTTC. Its protein product is CAISESGTVGYEQYF. The rearrangement links TRBV10-3 to TRBJ2-7; TRBD2 is a possible D gene (6 bases). V lost 0 bases, J lost 3 bases, and 12 bases lay in between. The CDR3 runs to 15 residues. The germline V gene has CDR1 ENHRY and CDR2 SYGVKD.

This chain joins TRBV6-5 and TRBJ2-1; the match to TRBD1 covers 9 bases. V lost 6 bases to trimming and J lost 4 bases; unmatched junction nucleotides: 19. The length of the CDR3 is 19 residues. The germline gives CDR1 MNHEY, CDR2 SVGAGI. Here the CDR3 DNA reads TGTGCCAGCAGCCGCACAGGGGGCTCAGGGAGCGGGACTTACAATGAGCAGTTCTTC. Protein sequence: CASSRTGGSGSGTYNEQFF.

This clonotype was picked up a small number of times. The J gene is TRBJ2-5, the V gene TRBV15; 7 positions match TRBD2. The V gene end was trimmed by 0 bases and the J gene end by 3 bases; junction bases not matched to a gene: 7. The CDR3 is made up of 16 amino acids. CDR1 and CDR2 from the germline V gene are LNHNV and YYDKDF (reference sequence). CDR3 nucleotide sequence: TGTGCCACCAGCAGAGATAGGGAGGGTTTAGAAGAGACCCAGTACTTC. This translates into CATSRDREGLEETQYF.

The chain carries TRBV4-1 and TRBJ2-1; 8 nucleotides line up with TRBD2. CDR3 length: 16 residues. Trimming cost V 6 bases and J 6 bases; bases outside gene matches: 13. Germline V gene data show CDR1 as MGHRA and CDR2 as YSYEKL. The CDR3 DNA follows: TGCGCCAGCAGGCAGGTAGTAGCGGGAAGGGGCAATGAGCAGTTCTTC. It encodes CASRQVVAGRGNEQFF.

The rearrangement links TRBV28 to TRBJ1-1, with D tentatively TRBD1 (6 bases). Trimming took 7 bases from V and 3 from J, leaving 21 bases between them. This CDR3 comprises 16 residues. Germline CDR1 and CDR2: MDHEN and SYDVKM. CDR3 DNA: TGTGCCAGCAATGAACAGGGATACGGTCTAGACACTGAAGCTTTCTTT. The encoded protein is CASNEQGYGLDTEAFF.

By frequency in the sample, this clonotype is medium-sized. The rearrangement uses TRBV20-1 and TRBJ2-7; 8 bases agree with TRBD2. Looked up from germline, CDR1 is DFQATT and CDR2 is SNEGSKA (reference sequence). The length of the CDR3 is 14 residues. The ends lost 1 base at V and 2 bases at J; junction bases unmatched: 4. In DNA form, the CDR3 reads TGCAGTGCTAGAGGGGAGCGGGAGACCTACGAGCAGTACTTC. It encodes CSARGERETYEQYF.

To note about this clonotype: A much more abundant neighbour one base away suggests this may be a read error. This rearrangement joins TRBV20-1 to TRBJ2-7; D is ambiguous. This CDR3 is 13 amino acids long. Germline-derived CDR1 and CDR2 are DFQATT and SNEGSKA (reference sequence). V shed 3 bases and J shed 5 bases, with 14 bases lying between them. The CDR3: CSASGCSDDEQYF. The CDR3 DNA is TGCAGTGCTAGTGGTTGCTCGGACGACGAGCAGTACTTC.

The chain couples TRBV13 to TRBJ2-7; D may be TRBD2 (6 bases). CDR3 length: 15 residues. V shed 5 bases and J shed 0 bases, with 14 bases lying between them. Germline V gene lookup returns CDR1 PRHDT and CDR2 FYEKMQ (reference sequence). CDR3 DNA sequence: TGTGCCAGCAGCCAGGAGGGTCTGGGCTCCTACGAGCAGTACTTC. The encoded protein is CASSQEGLGSYEQYF. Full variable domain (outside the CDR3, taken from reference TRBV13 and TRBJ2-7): AAGVIQSPRHLIKEKRETATLKCYPIPRHDTVYWYQQGPGQDPQFLISFYEKMQSDKGSIPDRFSAQQFSDYHSELNMSSLELGDSALYFCASSQEGLGSYEQYFGPGTRLTVT.

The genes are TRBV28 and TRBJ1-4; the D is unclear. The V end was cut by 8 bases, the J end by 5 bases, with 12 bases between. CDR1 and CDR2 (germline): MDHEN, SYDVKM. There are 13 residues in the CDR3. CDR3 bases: TGTGCCAGCCTTGACCGGGGAAATGAAAAACTGTTTTTT. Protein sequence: CASLDRGNEKLFF.

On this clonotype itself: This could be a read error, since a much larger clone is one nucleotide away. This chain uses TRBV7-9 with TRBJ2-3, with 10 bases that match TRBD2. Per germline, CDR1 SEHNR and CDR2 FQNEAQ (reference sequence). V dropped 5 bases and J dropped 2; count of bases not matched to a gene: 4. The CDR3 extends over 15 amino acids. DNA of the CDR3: TGTGCCAGCAGCACTAGCGGGACTTACACAGATACGCAGTATTTT. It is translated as CASSTSGTYTDTQYF.

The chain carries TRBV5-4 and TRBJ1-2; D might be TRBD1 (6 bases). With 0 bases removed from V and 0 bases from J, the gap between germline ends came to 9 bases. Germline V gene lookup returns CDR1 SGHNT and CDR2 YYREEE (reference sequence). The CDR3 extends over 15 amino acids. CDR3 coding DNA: TGTGCCAGCAGCTTGGGGGGGGCCCCTAACTATGGCTACACCTTC. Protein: CASSLGGAPNYGYTF.

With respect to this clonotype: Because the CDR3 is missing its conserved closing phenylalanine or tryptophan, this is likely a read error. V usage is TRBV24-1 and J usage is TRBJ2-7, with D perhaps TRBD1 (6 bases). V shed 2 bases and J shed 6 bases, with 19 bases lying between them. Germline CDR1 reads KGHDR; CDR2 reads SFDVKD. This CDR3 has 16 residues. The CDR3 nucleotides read TGTGCCACCAGTGATTCCCGTAGGGACACACGCCTCGAGCAGTACTAC. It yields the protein CATSDSRRDTRLEQYY.

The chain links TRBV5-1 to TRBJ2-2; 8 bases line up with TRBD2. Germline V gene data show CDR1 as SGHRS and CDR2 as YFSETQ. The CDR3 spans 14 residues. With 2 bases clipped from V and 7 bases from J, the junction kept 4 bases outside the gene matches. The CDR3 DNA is TGCGCCAGCAGCTTTAAGCGGGAGTACGGGGAGCTGTTTTTT. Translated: CASSFKREYGELFF.

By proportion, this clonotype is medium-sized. CDR3 region: CASSGGVHGYTF. For the CDR3, the DNA is TGTGCCAGCAGTGGCGGGGTTCATGGCTACACCTTC. The chain has TRBV13 and TRBJ1-2; D gene unclear. V lost 6 bases, J lost 6 bases, and 11 bases lay in between. The CDR3 runs 12 residues. From germline, CDR1 is PRHDT and CDR2 FYEKMQ (reference sequence).

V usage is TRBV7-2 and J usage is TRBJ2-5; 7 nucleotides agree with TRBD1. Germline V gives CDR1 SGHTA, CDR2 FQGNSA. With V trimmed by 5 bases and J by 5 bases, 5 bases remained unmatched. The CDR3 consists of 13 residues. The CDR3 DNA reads TGTGCCAGCAGCGGAGACAGGGAGGAGACCCAGTACTTC. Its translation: CASSGDREETQYF.

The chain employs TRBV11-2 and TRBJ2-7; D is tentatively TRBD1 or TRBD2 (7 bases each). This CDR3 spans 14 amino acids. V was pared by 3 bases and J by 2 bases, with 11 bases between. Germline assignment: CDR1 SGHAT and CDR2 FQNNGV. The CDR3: CASSLGGGAYEQYF. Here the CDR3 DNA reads TGTGCCAGCAGCTTGGGAGGGGGCGCCTACGAGCAGTACTTC. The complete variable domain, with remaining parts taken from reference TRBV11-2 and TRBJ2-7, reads EAGVAQSPRYKIIEKRQSVAFWCNPISGHATLYWYQQILGQGPKLLIQFQNNGVVDDSQLPKDRFSAERLKGVDSTLKIQPAKLEDSAVYLCASSLGGGAYEQYFGPGTRLTVT.

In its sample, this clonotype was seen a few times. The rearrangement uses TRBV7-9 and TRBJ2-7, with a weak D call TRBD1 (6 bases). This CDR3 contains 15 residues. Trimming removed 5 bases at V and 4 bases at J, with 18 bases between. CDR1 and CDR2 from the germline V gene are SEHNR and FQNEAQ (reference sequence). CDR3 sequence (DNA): TGTGCCAGCAGCCCACCTGGCAGGGGTTTATACGAGCAGTACTTC. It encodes CASSPPGRGLYEQYF. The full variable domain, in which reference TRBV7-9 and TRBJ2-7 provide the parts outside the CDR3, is DTGVSQNPRHKITKRGQNVTFRCDPISEHNRLYWYRQTLGQGPEFLTYFQNEAQLEKSRLLSDRFSAERPKGSFSTLEIQRTEQGDSAMYLCASSPPGRGLYEQYFGPGTRLTVT.

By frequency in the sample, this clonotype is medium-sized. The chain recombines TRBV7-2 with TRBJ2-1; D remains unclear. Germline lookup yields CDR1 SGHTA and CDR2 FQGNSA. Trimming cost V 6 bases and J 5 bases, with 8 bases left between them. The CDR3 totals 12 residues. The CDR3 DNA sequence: TGTGCCAGCAGGTTTATGAACAATGAGCAGTTCTTC. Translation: CASRFMNNEQFF.